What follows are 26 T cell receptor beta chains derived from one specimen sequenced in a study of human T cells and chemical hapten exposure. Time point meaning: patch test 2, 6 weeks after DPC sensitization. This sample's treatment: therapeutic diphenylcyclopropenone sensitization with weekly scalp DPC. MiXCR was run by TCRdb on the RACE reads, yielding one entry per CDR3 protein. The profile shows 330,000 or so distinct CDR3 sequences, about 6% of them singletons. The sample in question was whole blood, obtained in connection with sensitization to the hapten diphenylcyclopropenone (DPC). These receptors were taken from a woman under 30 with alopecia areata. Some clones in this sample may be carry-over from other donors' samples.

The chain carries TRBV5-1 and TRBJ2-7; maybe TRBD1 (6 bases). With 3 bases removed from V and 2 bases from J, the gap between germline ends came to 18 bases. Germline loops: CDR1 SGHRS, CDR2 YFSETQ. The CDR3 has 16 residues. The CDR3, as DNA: TGCGCCAGCAGCTCACCGGACAGTTTCATACCCTACGAGCAGTACTTC. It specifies CASSSPDSFIPYEQYF.

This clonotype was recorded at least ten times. Here the CDR3 reads CASSPGLAGAYEQYF. The DNA of the CDR3 is TGCGCCAGCAGCCCGGGACTAGCGGGGGCCTACGAGCAGTACTTC. This chain uses TRBV4-1 with TRBJ2-7; 14 positions agree with TRBD2. Germline assignment: CDR1 MGHRA and CDR2 YSYEKL. V shed 4 bases and J 2 bases; nucleotides not matched to a gene: 1. CDR3 length: 15 amino acids.

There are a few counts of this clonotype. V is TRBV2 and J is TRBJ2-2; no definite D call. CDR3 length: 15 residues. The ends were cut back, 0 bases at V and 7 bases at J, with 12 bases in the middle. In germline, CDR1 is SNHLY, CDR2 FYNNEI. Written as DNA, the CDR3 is TGTGCCAGCAGTGAAGCGCGGTTGTATAGCGGGGAGCTGTTTTTT. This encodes CASSEARLYSGELFF.

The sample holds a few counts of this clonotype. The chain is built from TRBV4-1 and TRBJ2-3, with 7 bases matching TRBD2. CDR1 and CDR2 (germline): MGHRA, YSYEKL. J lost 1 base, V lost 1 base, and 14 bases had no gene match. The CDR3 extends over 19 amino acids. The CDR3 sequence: CASSQGTRGRGLGTDTQYF. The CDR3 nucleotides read TGCGCCAGCAGCCAAGGAACCCGAGGGAGGGGTTTGGGCACAGATACGCAGTATTTT.

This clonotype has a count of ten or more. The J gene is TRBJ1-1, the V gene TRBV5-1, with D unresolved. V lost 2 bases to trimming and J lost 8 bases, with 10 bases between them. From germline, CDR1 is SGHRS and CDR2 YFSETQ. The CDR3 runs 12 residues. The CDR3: CASSFGSEEAFF. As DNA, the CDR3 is TGCGCCAGCAGCTTTGGCTCGGAAGAAGCTTTCTTT.

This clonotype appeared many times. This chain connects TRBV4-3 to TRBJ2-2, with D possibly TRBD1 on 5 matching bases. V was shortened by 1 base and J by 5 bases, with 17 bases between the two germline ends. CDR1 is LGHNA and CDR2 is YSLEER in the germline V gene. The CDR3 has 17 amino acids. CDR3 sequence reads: CASSQAIKGRDTGELFF. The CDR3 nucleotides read TGCGCCAGCAGCCAAGCCATCAAAGGCAGGGATACCGGGGAGCTGTTTTTT.

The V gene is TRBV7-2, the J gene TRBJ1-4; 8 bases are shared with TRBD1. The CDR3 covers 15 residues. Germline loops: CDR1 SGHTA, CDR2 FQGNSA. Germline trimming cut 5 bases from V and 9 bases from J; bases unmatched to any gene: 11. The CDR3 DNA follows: TGTGCCAGCAGCGATAGGACACAGGGGGGGCAAAAACTGTTTTTT. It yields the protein CASSDRTQGGQKLFF.

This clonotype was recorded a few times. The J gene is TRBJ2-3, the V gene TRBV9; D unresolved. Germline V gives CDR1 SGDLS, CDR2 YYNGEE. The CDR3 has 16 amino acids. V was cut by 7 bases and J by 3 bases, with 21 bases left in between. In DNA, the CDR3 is TGTGCCAGCTCGTACGGTGGGAATGGTGGGACAGATACGCAGTATTTT. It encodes CASSYGGNGGTDTQYF.

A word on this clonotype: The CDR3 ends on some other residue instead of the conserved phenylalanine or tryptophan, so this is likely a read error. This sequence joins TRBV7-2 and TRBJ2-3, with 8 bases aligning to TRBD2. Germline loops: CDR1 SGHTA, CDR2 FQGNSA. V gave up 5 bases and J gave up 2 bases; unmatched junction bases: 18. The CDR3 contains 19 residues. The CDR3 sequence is CASSPPSGYSGEYTDTQYL. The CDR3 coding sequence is TGTGCCAGCAGCCCTCCCTCCGGCTATAGCGGGGAGTACACAGATACGCAGTATTTG.

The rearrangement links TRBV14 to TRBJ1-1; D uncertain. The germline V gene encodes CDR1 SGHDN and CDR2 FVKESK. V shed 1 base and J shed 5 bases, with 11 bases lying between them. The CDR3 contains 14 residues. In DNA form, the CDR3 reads TGTGCCAGCAGCCAAGGCAGGTCGAGGACTGAAGCTTTCTTT. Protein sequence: CASSQGRSRTEAFF.

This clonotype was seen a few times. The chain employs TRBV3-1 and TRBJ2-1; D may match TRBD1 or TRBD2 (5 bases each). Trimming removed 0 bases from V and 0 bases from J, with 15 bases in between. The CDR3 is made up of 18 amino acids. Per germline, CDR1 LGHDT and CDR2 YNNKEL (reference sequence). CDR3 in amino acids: CASSQETGLGYSYNEQFF. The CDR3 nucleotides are TGTGCCAGCAGCCAAGAAACGGGGCTTGGCTACTCCTACAATGAGCAGTTCTTC.

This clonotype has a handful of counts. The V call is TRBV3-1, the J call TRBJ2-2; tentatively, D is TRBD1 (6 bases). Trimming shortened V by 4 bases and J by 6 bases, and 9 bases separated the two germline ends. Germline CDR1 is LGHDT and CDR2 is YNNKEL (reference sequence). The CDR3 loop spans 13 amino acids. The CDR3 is CASSRKGAGELFF. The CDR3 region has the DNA TGTGCCAGCAGCCGGAAGGGGGCCGGGGAGCTGTTTTTT.

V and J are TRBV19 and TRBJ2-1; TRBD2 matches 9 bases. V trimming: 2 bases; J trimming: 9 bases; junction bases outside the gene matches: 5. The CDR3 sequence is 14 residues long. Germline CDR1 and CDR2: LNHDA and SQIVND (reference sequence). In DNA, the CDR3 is TGTGCCAGTAGTATACAGCGGGGGGCCTCTGAGCAGTTCTTC. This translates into CASSIQRGASEQFF.

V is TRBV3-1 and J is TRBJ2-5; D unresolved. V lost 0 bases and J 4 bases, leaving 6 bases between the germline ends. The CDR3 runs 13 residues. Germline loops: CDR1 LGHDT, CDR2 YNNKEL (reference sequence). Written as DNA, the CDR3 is TGTGCCAGCAGCCAAGAAATTTTAGAGACCCAGTACTTC. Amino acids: CASSQEILETQYF.

The CDR3 nucleotides read TGTGCCAGCAGTTACCTGGCAGGGAGCTCCTACAATGAGCAGTTCTTC. Its protein is CASSYLAGSSYNEQFF. The chain joins TRBV6-5 to TRBJ2-1; D is perhaps TRBD1 or TRBD2 (5 bases each). There are 16 residues in the CDR3. V was shortened by 2 bases and J by 0 bases, with 11 bases between the two germline ends. The V gene's germline CDR1 is MNHEY and CDR2 SVGAGI.

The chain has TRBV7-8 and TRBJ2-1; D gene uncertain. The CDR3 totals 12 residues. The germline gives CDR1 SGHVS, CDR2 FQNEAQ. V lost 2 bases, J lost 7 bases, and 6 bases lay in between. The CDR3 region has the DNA TGTGCCAGCAGCTTAATCAGGAATGAGCAGTTCTTC. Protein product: CASSLIRNEQFF. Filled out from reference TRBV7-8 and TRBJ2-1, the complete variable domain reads GAGVSQSPRYKVAKRGQDVALRCDPISGHVSLFWYQQALGQGPEFLTYFQNEAQLDKSGLPSDRFFAERPEGSVSTLKIQRTQQEDSAVYLCASSLIRNEQFFGPGTRLTVL.

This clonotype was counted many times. The CDR3 coding sequence is TGTGCCAGCAGTGAAGTAAGGAGAGACACTGAAGCTTTCTTT. Protein sequence: CASSEVRRDTEAFF. The chain carries TRBV2 and TRBJ1-1; unclear D gene. CDR1 is SNHLY and CDR2 is FYNNEI in the germline V gene. This CDR3 contains 14 residues. With 1 base removed from V and 3 bases from J, the gap between germline ends came to 9 bases. The full variable domain, in which reference TRBV2 and TRBJ1-1 provide the parts outside the CDR3, is EPEVTQTPSHQVTQMGQEVILRCVPISNHLYFYWYRQILGQKVEFLVSFYNNEISEKSEIFDDQFSVERPDGSNFTLKIRSTKLEDSAMYFCASSEVRRDTEAFFGQGTRLTVV.

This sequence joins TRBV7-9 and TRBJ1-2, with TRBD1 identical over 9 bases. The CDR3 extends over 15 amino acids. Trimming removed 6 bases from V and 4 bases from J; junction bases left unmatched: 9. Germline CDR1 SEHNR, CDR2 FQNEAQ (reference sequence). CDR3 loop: CASRPGQGKGYGYTF. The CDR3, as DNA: TGTGCCAGCAGACCGGGACAGGGAAAGGGCTATGGCTACACCTTC.

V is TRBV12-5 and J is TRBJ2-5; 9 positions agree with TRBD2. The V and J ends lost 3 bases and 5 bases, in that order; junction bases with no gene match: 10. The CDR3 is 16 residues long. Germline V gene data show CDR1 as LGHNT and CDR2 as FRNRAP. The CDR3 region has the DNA TGTGCTAGTGGTTTTGGTTTGCGGGGGGGCCCTGAGACCCAGTACTTC. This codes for CASGFGLRGGPETQYF.

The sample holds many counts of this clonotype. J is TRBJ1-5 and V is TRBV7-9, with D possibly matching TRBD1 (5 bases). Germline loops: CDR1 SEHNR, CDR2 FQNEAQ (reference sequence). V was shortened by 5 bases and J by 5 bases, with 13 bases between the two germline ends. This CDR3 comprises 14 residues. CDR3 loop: CASSVNGGDQPQHF. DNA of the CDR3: TGTGCCAGCAGCGTTAACGGGGGAGATCAGCCCCAGCATTTT.

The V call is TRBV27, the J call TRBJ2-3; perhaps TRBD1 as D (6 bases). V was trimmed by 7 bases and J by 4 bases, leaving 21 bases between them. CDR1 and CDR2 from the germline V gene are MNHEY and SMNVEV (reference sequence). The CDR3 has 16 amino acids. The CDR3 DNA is TGTGCCAGCAATCGTCGCCAGGGGCTAGCCTCAGATACGCAGTATTTT. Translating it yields CASNRRQGLASDTQYF.

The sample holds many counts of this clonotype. CDR3 nucleotides: TGTGCCAGCAGCTTGCTTGGAATCCGGAGCCAGCCCCAGCATTTT. Translating gives CASSLLGIRSQPQHF. This sequence joins TRBV7-2 and TRBJ1-5; D is undetermined. Germline-derived CDR1 and CDR2 are SGHTA and FQGNSA. The CDR3 length is 15 residues. The ends were cut back, 3 bases at V and 7 bases at J, with 16 bases in the middle.

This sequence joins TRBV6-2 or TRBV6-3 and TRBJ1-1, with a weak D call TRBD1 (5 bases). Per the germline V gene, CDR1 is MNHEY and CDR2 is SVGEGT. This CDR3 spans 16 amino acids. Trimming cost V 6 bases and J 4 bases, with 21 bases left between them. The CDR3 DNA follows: TGTGCCAGCAGATCTGGGGGAGCGTTAAGAATCACTGAAGCTTTCTTT. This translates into CASRSGGALRITEAFF.

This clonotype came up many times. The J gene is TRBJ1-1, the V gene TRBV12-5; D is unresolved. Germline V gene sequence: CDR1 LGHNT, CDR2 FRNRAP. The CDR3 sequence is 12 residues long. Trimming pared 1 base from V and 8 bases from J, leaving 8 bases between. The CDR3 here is CASGLARSEAFF. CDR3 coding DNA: TGTGCTAGTGGTTTGGCCCGATCCGAAGCTTTCTTT.

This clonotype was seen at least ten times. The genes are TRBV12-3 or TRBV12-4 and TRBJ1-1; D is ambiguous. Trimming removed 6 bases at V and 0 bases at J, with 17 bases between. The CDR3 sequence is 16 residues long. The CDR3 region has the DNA TGTGCCAGCAGCCCCTCTTACGCCCTCATGAACACTGAAGCTTTCTTT. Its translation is CASSPSYALMNTEAFF.

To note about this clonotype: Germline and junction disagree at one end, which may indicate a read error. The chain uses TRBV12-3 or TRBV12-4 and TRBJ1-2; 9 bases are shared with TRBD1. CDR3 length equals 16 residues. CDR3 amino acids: CASSPVRDRAKYGYTF. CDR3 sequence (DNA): TGTGCCAGCAGCCCTGTCCGGGACAGGGCTAAGTATGGCTACACCTTC.